This T cell receptor beta chain was found in a study of cytomegalovirus exposure and HLA in healthy donors. Whole-study results and caveats: For cytomegalovirus status, the classifier reportedly gave diagnoses with high specificity and sensitivity. Subsequent analysis showed first-cohort TCR clusters tending to co-occur in around 130 validation repertoires. Cytomegalovirus-associated TCR beta chains were listed, numbering some 180.

Measured with immunoSEQ multiplex PCR; TCRdb has only the in-frame clones, and not every one. Among over 200,000 clones, 90% were seen once, and the ten largest hold roughly 0.38%. Turning to this clone: Antigen unknown.

The V end was cut by 5 bases, the J end by 5 bases, with 18 bases between. CDR3 length: 15 residues. CDR1 is SEHNR and CDR2 is FQNEAQ in the germline V gene (reference sequence). V and J are TRBV7-9 and TRBJ2-5; no definite D call. The origin of this receptor is a young woman in good health and CMV-seronegative. The source material was PBMCs. CDR3 protein: CASSPPRLVAETQYF. CDR3 in DNA: TGTGCCAGCAGCCCCCCTCGTCTAGTCGCGGAGACCCAGTACTTC.